This TCR beta chain was captured in a study of T cell changes during pregnancy in multiple sclerosis. Repertoires were generated with immunoSEQ multiplex PCR, while TCRdb's copy carries only in-frame clones and drops some. Of 50,000 to 60,000 clones detected, 70% to 90% appear once; the ten largest clones hold around 0.58%. The germline V gene has CDR1 LNHDA and CDR2 SQIVND (reference sequence). V lost 7 bases to trimming and J lost 3 bases; unmatched junction nucleotides: 5. This CDR3 is built from 13 residues. The chain uses TRBV19 and TRBJ2-7, with TRBD2 identical over 8 bases. Sequencing was performed on CD4+ T cells from peripheral blood mononuclear cells, taken in the first trimester of pregnancy. The clonotype originates from a female donor with multiple sclerosis, enrolled in a pregnancy study. For the CDR3, the DNA is TGTGCCAGTACCCCGGGGGGGGTCTACGAGCAGTACTTC. This translates into CASTPGGVYEQYF. Supplemented by reference TRBV19 and TRBJ2-7, the full variable domain reads DGGITQSPKYLFRKEGQNVTLSCEQNLNHDAMYWYRQDPGQGLRLIYYSQIVNDFQKGDIAEGYSVSREKKESFPLTVTSAQKNPTAFYLCASTPGGVYEQYFGPGTRLTVT.